This TCR beta chain was identified in a study of cytomegalovirus exposure and HLA in healthy donors. Study results and caveats: Some TCR beta chains (around 180 of them) were listed as cytomegalovirus-associated.

V was clipped by 7 bases and J by 0 bases, with 17 bases between them. The V gene's germline CDR1 is LGHNT and CDR2 FRNRAP. This CDR3 region has 16 residues. The study sampled nominally healthy donors, though unrecorded immune exposures were likely. Both 60 Vbeta primers and 13 Jbeta primers went into the PCR. In the original analysis: Roughly 80 million unique TCR beta chains, some 11 million shared, were counted in a later analysis. Assay used: immunoSEQ multiplex PCR; TCRdb lists only in-frame clones, some missing. V and J calls and clone size are those listed in that table; D and trimming were worked out from the DNA. In the table there are approximately 170,000 clones, around 78% of which are singletons. Note on this clone: As yet, its antigen is unknown.

This TCR was sampled from a woman under 40 in good health and CMV-seropositive. J is TRBJ2-3 and V is TRBV12-5; tentatively, D is TRBD2 (6 bases). Source material: PBMCs. The chain's CDR3 is CASETGTQASTDTQYF. The DNA for the CDR3 is TGTGCTAGTGAGACTGGGACTCAAGCTAGCACAGATACGCAGTATTTT.